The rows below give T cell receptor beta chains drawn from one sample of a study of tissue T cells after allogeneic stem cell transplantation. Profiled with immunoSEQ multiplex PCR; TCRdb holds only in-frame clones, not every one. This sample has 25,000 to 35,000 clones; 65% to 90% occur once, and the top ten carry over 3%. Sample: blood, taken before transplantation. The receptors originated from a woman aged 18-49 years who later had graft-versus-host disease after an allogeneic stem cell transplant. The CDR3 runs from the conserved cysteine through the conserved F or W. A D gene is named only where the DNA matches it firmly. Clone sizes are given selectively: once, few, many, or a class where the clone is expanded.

CASSIGLAVYNEQFF TGTGCCAGTAGTATTGGACTAGCGGTTTACAATGAGCAGTTCTTC TRBD2 TRBV19 NA TRBJ2-1
CASCEAGKGNTGELFF TGTGCCAGCTGCGAGGCAGGGAAAGGGAACACCGGGGAGCTGTTTTTT NA TRBV9 NA TRBJ2-2
CASMRATGKMNTEAFF TGCGCCAGCATGAGGGCGACAGGCAAGATGAACACTGAAGCTTTCTTT NA TRBV5-1 NA TRBJ1-1
CAWLRDRASSEQYF TGTGCCTGGCTCCGGGACAGGGCGTCATCCGAGCAGTACTTC TRBD1 TRBV30 once TRBJ2-7
CATIPGQGWAEAFF TGTGCCACCATCCCGGGACAGGGGTGGGCTGAAGCTTTCTTT TRBD1 TRBV15 NA TRBJ1-1
CASSGTGTANEKLFF TGTGCCAGCAGCGGTACCGGGACAGCTAATGAAAAACTGTTTTTT TRBD1 TRBV9 NA TRBJ1-4
CASSSRDRGYGYTF TGTGCCAGCAGTTCACGGGACAGGGGCTATGGCTACACCTTC TRBD1 TRBV6-5 NA TRBJ1-2
CASSLEGAGSGNTIYF TGTGCCAGCAGCTTGGAGGGGGCAGGCTCTGGAAACACCATATATTTT TRBD1 TRBV5-4 NA TRBJ1-3
CSVENDYGYTF TGCAGCGTTGAAAATGACTATGGCTACACCTTC NA TRBV29-1 NA TRBJ1-2
CASSVSGSRETQYF TGTGCCAGCAGCGTTAGCGGGAGCCGTGAGACCCAGTACTTC TRBD2 TRBV11-2 NA TRBJ2-5
CASSPRQAWEETQYF TGTGCCAGCAGCCCCCGCCAGGCTTGGGAAGAGACCCAGTACTTC NA TRBV16 NA TRBJ2-5
CASSSLDRAQYEQYF TGTGCCAGCTCATCTTTGGACAGGGCACAATACGAGCAGTACTTC TRBD1 TRBV18 NA TRBJ2-7
CASSIQGEEQYF TGTGCCAGCAGTATACAGGGGGAAGAGCAGTACTTC TRBD1 TRBV6-2/TRBV6-3 NA TRBJ2-7
CASSLLIGQGDPQEQYF TGTGCCAGCAGTTTGCTGATCGGACAGGGAGACCCCCAGGAGCAGTACTTC TRBD1 TRBV28 NA TRBJ2-7
CASGLGLEGPAGELFF TGTGCTAGTGGTTTGGGACTAGAGGGGCCGGCCGGGGAGCTGTTTTTT NA TRBV12-5 NA TRBJ2-2
CATSAAQGDTGELFF TGTGCCACCAGTGCAGCACAGGGAGACACCGGGGAGCTGTTTTTT NA TRBV24-1 NA TRBJ2-2
CASSSAQTGQGGVSWDTQYF TGTGCCAGCAGTTCCGCTCAGACAGGACAGGGTGGGGTTAGTTGGGATACGCAGTATTTT TRBD1 TRBV28 once TRBJ2-3
CASSPWGANYGYTF TGTGCCAGCAGCCCCTGGGGGGCTAACTATGGCTACACCTTC NA TRBV14 NA TRBJ1-2
CASSSGLAGVYQETQYF TGCGCCAGCAGCTCGGGACTAGCGGGAGTCTACCAAGAGACCCAGTACTTC TRBD2 TRBV5-1 once TRBJ2-5
CAWSRGGIETQYF TGTGCCTGGAGTCGCGGGGGGATTGAGACCCAGTACTTC TRBD2 TRBV30 NA TRBJ2-5
CASILGVENIQYF NA NA TRBV2 NA TRBJ2-4
CASSIAGLFYEQYF TGTGCCAGCAGCATAGCGGGATTGTTCTACGAGCAGTACTTC TRBD2 TRBV5-6 NA TRBJ2-7
CASSPVGDRASTGELFF TGTGCCAGCAGCCCGGTCGGGGACAGGGCATCCACCGGGGAGCTGTTTTTT TRBD1 TRBV7-2 NA TRBJ2-2
CASSLGIVRSSSYNEQFF TGTGCCAGCAGCTTAGGAATTGTCAGATCCAGCTCCTACAATGAGCAGTTCTTC NA TRBV7-2 NA TRBJ2-1
CATRGGAGFFTEAFF TGTGCCACCAGGGGGGGGGCAGGGTTTTTCACTGAAGCTTTCTTT TRBD1 TRBV11-2 NA TRBJ1-1
CASSQLGGSSKKTQYF TGCGCCAGCAGCCAACTCGGGGGGAGTAGTAAAAAGACCCAGTACTTC TRBD2 TRBV5-1 NA TRBJ2-5
CASSLTYEQYF TGTGCCAGCAGTCTCACCTACGAGCAGTACTTC NA TRBV6-2/TRBV6-3 NA TRBJ2-7
CSASTGANYGYTF TGCAGTGCTAGTACGGGAGCTAACTATGGCTACACCTTC NA TRBV20-1 once TRBJ1-2
CASSLGRVREQYF TGTGCCAGCAGTTTAGGGAGGGTCCGCGAGCAGTACTTC TRBD2 TRBV27 NA TRBJ2-7
CASSYDTDYGYTF TGTGCCAGCAGCTACGACACCGACTATGGCTACACCTTC NA TRBV12-3/TRBV12-4 NA TRBJ1-2
CASSPPVPSGANVLTF TGTGCCAGCTCACCACCGGTTCCCTCTGGGGCCAACGTCCTGACTTTC NA TRBV18 NA TRBJ2-6
CASSPGSNQPQHF TGTGCCAGCTCACCAGGCAGCAATCAGCCCCAGCATTTT NA TRBV18 NA TRBJ1-5
CASSQVKSVNTGELFF TGCGCCAGCAGCCAAGTTAAGTCTGTTAACACCGGGGAGCTGTTTTTT NA TRBV4-3 NA TRBJ2-2
CASSSDSNYGYTF TGTGCCAGCAGTTCCGACAGTAACTATGGCTACACCTTC NA TRBV6-6 NA TRBJ1-2
CASSSGTGQKNYGYTF TGTGCCAGCAGTTCCGGCACAGGACAGAAGAACTATGGCTACACCTTC NA TRBV28 NA TRBJ1-2
CASSEQGAENYGYTF TGTGCCAGCAGTGAACAGGGGGCGGAAAACTATGGCTACACCTTC TRBD1 TRBV6-1 NA TRBJ1-2
CASSLTGTRLGNEQFF TGTGCCAGCAGCTTAACCGGGACTAGATTAGGCAATGAGCAGTTCTTC TRBD2 TRBV13 NA TRBJ2-1
CASSPQAGVNGYTF TGTGCCAGCTCACCACAGGCAGGGGTAAATGGCTACACCTTC NA TRBV18 NA TRBJ1-2
CASSIRSVGTHRRKTQYF TGTGCCAGTAGTATTCGCAGTGTCGGGACTCACCGACGGAAGACCCAGTACTTC NA TRBV19 once TRBJ2-5
CASSQGVWGTEAFF TGTGCCAGCAGTCAGGGGGTTTGGGGCACTGAAGCTTTCTTT TRBD1 TRBV3-1/TRBV3-2 NA TRBJ1-1
CSVEESTDTQYF TGCAGCGTTGAAGAGAGCACAGATACGCAGTATTTT NA TRBV29-1 NA TRBJ2-3
CASSDRRRALDNEQFF TGTGCCAGCAGCGACCGGAGGAGGGCCCTGGACAATGAGCAGTTCTTC NA TRBV21-1 NA TRBJ2-1
CASSLGRVYEQYF TGTGCCAGCAGCTTGGGACGTGTCTACGAGCAGTACTTC NA TRBV5-6 NA TRBJ2-7
CASSWDRDTEAFF TGTGCCAGCAGCTGGGACAGGGACACTGAAGCTTTCTTT TRBD1 TRBV11-3 NA TRBJ1-1
CASSQGGLAGIGTGELFF TGCGCCAGCAGCCAAGGAGGACTAGCGGGGATCGGCACCGGGGAGCTGTTTTTT TRBD2 TRBV4-1 few TRBJ2-2
CASSLALAGVNEQFF TGTGCCAGCAGTCTGGCACTAGCGGGAGTCAATGAGCAGTTCTTC TRBD2 TRBV7-9 NA TRBJ2-1
CASRLSGGTDTQYF TGTGCCTCCAGACTCTCTGGGGGCACAGATACGCAGTATTTT NA TRBV6-5 NA TRBJ2-3
CASSFRGQTDTQYF TGTGCCAGCAGCTTCAGGGGACAGACAGATACGCAGTATTTT TRBD1 TRBV7-9 NA TRBJ2-3
CASSQVGGGANTQYF TGTGCCAGCAGCCAAGTTGGCGGGGGGGCGAATACGCAGTATTTT TRBD2 TRBV3-1/TRBV3-2 NA TRBJ2-3
CASTPGRDNEKLFF TGCGCCAGCACTCCAGGGAGGGATAATGAAAAACTGTTTTTT NA TRBV5-1 NA TRBJ1-4
CASSEGGAGELFF TGTGCCAGCAGTGAGGGGGGGGCCGGGGAGCTGTTTTTT TRBD2 TRBV6-4 NA TRBJ2-2
CASSLYGDRQPQHF TGTGCCAGCAGCTTATATGGGGATCGGCAGCCCCAGCATTTT NA TRBV7-2 NA TRBJ1-5
CASTGINYGYTF TGTGCCAGCACGGGAATTAACTATGGCTACACCTTC NA TRBV12-3/TRBV12-4 NA TRBJ1-2
CASSPNILHNSPLHF TGTGCCAGCTCACCCAATATTCTTCATAATTCACCCCTCCACTTT NA TRBV18 once TRBJ1-6
CASSLQGANTHAFF TGCGCCAGCAGCCTACAGGGGGCAAACACTCACGCTTTCTTT TRBD1 TRBV5-1 NA TRBJ1-1
CASSPKTGLSYEQYF TGCGCCAGCAGCCCGAAGACAGGCCTCTCCTACGAGCAGTACTTC NA TRBV5-1 NA TRBJ2-7
CASTLWVASVGEQYF TGTGCCAGCACCCTATGGGTGGCTAGCGTAGGCGAGCAGTACTTC NA TRBV2 NA TRBJ2-7
CASSPQGQQFF TGTGCCAGCAGCCCACAAGGGCAGCAGTTCTTC NA TRBV11-2 NA TRBJ2-1
CASSDRDNTEAFF TGTGCCAGCAGTGACCGGGACAACACTGAAGCTTTCTTT NA TRBV6-4 medium-sized TRBJ1-1